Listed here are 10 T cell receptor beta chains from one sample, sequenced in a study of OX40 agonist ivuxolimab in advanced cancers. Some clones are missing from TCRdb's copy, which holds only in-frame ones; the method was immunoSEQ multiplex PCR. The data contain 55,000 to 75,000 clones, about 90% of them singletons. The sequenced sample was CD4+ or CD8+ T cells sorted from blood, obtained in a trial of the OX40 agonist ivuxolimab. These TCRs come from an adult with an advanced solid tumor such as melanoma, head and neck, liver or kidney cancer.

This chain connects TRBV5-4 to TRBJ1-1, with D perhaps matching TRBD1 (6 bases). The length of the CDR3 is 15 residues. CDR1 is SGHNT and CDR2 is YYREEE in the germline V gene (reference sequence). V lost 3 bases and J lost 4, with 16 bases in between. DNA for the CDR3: TGTGCCAGCAGCTCCCTGGCTACAGGGTCCACTGAAGCTTTCTTT. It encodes CASSSLATGSTEAFF.

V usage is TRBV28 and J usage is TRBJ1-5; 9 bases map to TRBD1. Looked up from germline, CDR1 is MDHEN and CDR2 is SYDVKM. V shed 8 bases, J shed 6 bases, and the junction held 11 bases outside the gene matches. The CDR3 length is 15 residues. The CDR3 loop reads CASATSGTGFQPQHF. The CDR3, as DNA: TGTGCCAGCGCAACATCCGGGACAGGGTTTCAGCCCCAGCATTTT.

The CDR3 sequence: CSVPTLYGYTF. In DNA, the CDR3 is TGCAGTGTCCCGACACTATATGGCTACACCTTC. The chain carries TRBV20-1 and TRBJ1-2; D uncertain. From germline, CDR1 is DFQATT and CDR2 SNEGSKA (reference sequence). The CDR3 is 11 amino acids. Trimming left V 7 bases short and J 5 bases short, with 11 bases between.

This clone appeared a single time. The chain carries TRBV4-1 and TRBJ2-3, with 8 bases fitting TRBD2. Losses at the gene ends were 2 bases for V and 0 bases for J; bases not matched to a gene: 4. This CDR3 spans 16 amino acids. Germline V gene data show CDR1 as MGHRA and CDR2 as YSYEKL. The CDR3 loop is CASSQKLAESTDTQYF. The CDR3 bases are TGCGCCAGCAGCCAAAAACTAGCGGAGAGCACAGATACGCAGTATTTT.

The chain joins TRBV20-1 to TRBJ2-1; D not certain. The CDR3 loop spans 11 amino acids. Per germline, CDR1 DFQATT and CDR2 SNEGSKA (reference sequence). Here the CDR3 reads CRSSGYNEQFF. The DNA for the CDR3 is TGCAGAAGTTCGGGCTACAATGAGCAGTTCTTC.

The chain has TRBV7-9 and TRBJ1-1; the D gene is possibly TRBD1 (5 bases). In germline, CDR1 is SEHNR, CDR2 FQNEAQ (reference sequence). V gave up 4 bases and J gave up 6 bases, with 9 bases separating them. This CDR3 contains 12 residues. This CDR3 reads CASSSPGAEAFF. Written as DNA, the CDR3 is TGTGCCAGCAGCTCCCCGGGGGCTGAAGCTTTCTTT.

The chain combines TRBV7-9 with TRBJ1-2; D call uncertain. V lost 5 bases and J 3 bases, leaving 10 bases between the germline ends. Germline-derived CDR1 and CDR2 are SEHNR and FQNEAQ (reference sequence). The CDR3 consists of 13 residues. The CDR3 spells CASSPPDYYGYTF. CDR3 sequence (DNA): TGTGCCAGCAGCCCACCAGATTACTATGGCTACACCTTC.

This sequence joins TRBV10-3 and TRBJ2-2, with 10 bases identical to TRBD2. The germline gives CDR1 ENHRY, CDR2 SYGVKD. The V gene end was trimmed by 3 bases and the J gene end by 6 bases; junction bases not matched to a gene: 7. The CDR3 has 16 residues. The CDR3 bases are TGTGCCATCAGTGACGCTAGCGGGAGATCAGCCGGGGAGCTGTTTTTT. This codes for CAISDASGRSAGELFF.

The DNA of the CDR3 is TGTGCCAGCAGTTACGGGCAGTACACTGAAGCTTTCTTT. It translates to CASSYGQYTEAFF. J is TRBJ1-1 and V is TRBV6-5; no definite D call. Per the germline V gene, CDR1 is MNHEY and CDR2 is SVGAGI. V lost 2 bases and J 3 bases, leaving 7 bases between the germline ends. The CDR3 spans 13 residues.

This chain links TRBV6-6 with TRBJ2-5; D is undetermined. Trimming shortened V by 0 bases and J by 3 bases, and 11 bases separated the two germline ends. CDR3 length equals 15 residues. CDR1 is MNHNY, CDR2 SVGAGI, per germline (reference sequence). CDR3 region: CASSYSMSTEETQYF. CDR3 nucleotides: TGTGCCAGCAGTTACTCTATGAGTACAGAAGAGACCCAGTACTTC.